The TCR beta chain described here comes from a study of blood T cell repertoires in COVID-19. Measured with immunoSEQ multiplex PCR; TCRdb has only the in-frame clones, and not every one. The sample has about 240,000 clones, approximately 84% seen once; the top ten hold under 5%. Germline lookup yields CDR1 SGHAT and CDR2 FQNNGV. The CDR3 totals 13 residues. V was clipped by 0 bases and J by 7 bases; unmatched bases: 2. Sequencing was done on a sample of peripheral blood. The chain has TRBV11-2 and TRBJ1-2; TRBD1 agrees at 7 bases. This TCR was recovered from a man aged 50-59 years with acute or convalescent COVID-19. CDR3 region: CASSLDTGAGYTF. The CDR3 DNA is TGTGCCAGCAGCTTAGATACAGGGGCTGGCTACACCTTC.